This TCR beta chain was captured by sequencing in a study of T cell responses to AZD1222 COVID-19 vaccine. Study-level points and caveats: Among the donors, most were white British and more were female, and clonal diversity was possibly underestimated. Regions 160-218 and 743-854 held dominance among vaccine-associated CD4 TCRs, which spanned spike. Nearly half of spike-specific TCRs reportedly go after variant regions that carry no mutations.

Concerning this clone: Its antigen remains unknown.

V was clipped by 0 bases and J by 1 base, with 15 bases between them. Germline V gene lookup returns CDR1 GTSNPN and CDR2 SVGIG (reference sequence). The CDR3 sequence is 16 residues long. TCRdb's table, derived via immunoSEQ multiplex PCR, lists solely in-frame clones and lacks some. The sample has 45,000 to 55,000 clones, approximately 79% seen once; the top ten hold roughly 20%. This clonotype was sampled from an adult in good health. The V and J genes are TRBV30 and TRBJ1-1; no definite D call. The sequencing here drew on peripheral blood, taken on day 0 of MenACWY control vaccination. The CDR3 spells CAWSVLQPISNTEAFF. DNA for the CDR3: TGTGCCTGGAGTGTACTACAGCCGATTTCGAACACTGAAGCTTTCTTT. Combining the CDR3 with reference TRBV30 and TRBJ1-1 gives the whole variable domain SQTIHQWPATLVQPVGSPLSLECTVEGTSNPNLYWYRQAAGRGLQLLFYSVGIGQISSEVPQNLSASRPQDRQFILSSKKLLLSDSGFYLCAWSVLQPISNTEAFFGQGTRLTVV.